A selection of T cell receptor beta chains follows, all from one sample in a study of CD8+CD57+ T cells in acquired aplastic anemia. Via MiXCR, TCRdb re-called the reads, giving one row per CDR3 protein. This table holds about half a million distinct CDR3 sequences, around a third found once. Sequenced material: sorted CD4+, CD8+, or CD8+CD57+ T cells (not recorded which) from PBMCs. The source is a human donor with aplastic anemia. Both conserved end residues are part of each CDR3. D genes are given only for firm matches. Size tells how often a clone was seen (once, few, many) or the class of an expanded clone, and some rows leave it out.

D gene,J gene,V gene,clone size,CDR3 protein,CDR3 DNA
NA,TRBJ1-2,TRBV6-1,NA,CASSPQSGVGYTF,TGTGCCAGCAGTCCCCAAAGTGGGGTTGGCTACACCTTC
NA,TRBJ1-4,TRBV6-1,NA,CASTGNEKLFF,TGTGCCAGCACGGGGAATGAAAAACTGTTTTTT
TRBD2,TRBJ2-1,TRBV24-1,NA,CATSASFGTTLYNEQFF,TGTGCCACCAGTGCTAGTTTCGGGACTACCCTATACAATGAGCAGTTCTTC
NA,TRBJ1-5,TRBV6-2/TRBV6-3,NA,CASSYEWEQPQHF,TGTGCCAGCAGTTACGAGTGGGAGCAGCCCCAGCATTTT
NA,TRBJ2-7,TRBV10-3,NA,CASSSPGLSYEQYF,TGTGCCAGCAGTTCCCCGGGTCTCTCCTACGAGCAGTACTTC
NA,TRBJ1-1,TRBV20-1,NA,CSARTTNTEAFF,TGCAGTGCAAGGACCACGAACACTGAAGCTTTCTTT
NA,TRBJ2-7,TRBV7-9,many,CASSLAELSANEQYF,TGTGCCAGCAGCTTAGCGGAGTTGAGCGCTAACGAGCAGTACTTC
NA,TRBJ1-1,TRBV7-2,NA,CASSKTLVTEAFF,TGCGCCAGCAGCAAGACATTGGTCACTGAAGCTTTCTTT
TRBD2,TRBJ2-7,TRBV27,NA,CASSLSWTSGRARDEQYF,TGTGCCAGCAGTTTATCGTGGACTAGCGGGAGGGCCAGGGACGAGCAGTACTTC
TRBD2,TRBJ2-7,TRBV9,NA,CASSVGLAGNYEQYF,TGTGCCAGCAGCGTAGGACTAGCGGGGAACTACGAGCAGTACTTC
NA,TRBJ1-6,TRBV11-2,few,CASSLVSRVYGNSPLHF,TGTGCCAGCAGCTTAGTGAGCAGGGTATACGGTAATTCACCCCTCCACTTT
TRBD1,TRBJ2-7,TRBV5-1,NA,CASTPTGESYEQYF,TGCGCCAGCACGCCGACAGGGGAATCCTACGAGCAGTACTTC
NA,TRBJ2-1,TRBV19,NA,CASSIVQASYNEQFF,TGTGCCAGTAGTATAGTTCAGGCTTCCTACAATGAGCAGTTCTTC
NA,TRBJ1-6,TRBV6-1,many,CASPGTYPNSPLHF,TGTGCCTCCCCTGGGACATACCCCAATTCACCCCTCCACTTT
TRBD1,TRBJ1-5,TRBV10-3,few,CASNKPPGQAWNQPQHF,TGTGCCAGCAATAAACCGCCTGGACAGGCTTGGAATCAGCCCCAGCATTTT
NA,TRBJ1-2,TRBV29-1,NA,CSAAPTNYGYTF,TGCAGCGCCGCCCCAACTAACTACGGCTACACCTTC
NA,TRBJ1-2,TRBV6-6,many,CASSYLGKDGYTF,TGTGCCAGCAGTTACCTGGGGAAGGATGGCTACACCTTC
NA,TRBJ1-6,TRBV20-1,NA,CSAPQASSHNSPLHF,TGCAGTGCTCCACAGGCCAGCTCCCATAATTCACCCCTCCACTTT
NA,TRBJ1-1,TRBV7-7,few,CASSPKDRMNTEAFF,TGTGCCAGCAGCCCCAAAGACAGAATGAACACTGAAGCTTTCTTT
NA,TRBJ2-5,TRBV29-1,NA,CSVTPHGPQETQYF,TGCAGCGTTACGCCCCACGGTCCGCAAGAGACCCAGTACTTC
NA,TRBJ1-1,TRBV29-1,NA,CSVNDGVEAFF,TGCAGCGTGAACGATGGGGTTGAAGCTTTCTTT
NA,TRBJ1-3,TRBV6-1,NA,CAWSVQQGAGNTIYF,TGTGCCTGGAGTGTACAACAAGGTGCGGGAAACACCATATATTTT
NA,TRBJ2-7,TRBV12-3/TRBV12-4,NA,CDGYEQYF,TGTGACGGATACGAGCAGTACTTC
TRBD2,TRBJ2-7,TRBV2,NA,CASVGTSGGYEQYF,TGTGCCAGCGTAGGGACTAGCGGGGGATACGAGCAGTACTTC
NA,TRBJ2-5,TRBV5-1,NA,CASSLVPAKETQYF,TGCGCCAGCAGCTTGGTTCCAGCGAAAGAGACCCAGTACTTC
TRBD1,TRBJ1-1,TRBV19,few,CASSIQSGQGRAFF,TGTGCCAGTAGTATACAGTCTGGACAGGGGCGAGCTTTCTTT
NA,TRBJ1-2,TRBV7-6,many,CASSHKTGYGYTF,TGTGCCAGCAGCCATAAAACAGGATATGGCTACACCTTC
NA,TRBJ1-5,TRBV10-1,NA,CASVGQGGNQPQHF,TGCGCCAGCGTAGGTCAGGGAGGCAATCAGCCCCAGCATTTT
NA,TRBJ2-7,TRBV29-1,NA,CSVEVGASYEQYF,TGCAGCGTTGAAGTGGGTGCGTCCTACGAGCAGTACTTC
NA,TRBJ1-1,TRBV20-1,few,CSAKSTGSDTEAFF,TGCAGTGCTAAATCGACAGGATCGGACACTGAAGCTTTCTTT
NA,TRBJ1-2,TRBV9,NA,CASSAGEAGGYTF,TGTGCCAGCAGCGCCGGGGAGGCGGGGGGCTACACCTTC
TRBD1,TRBJ1-1,TRBV20-1,few,CSASRGQQNTEAFF,TGCAGTGCTAGTAGGGGACAGCAGAACACTGAAGCTTTCTTT
TRBD2,TRBJ2-7,TRBV6-1,many,CASTKGLAGYEQYF,TGTGCCAGTACCAAGGGACTAGCGGGCTACGAGCAGTACTTC
NA,TRBJ1-6,TRBV5-1,many,CATRQDLNSPLHF,TGCGCCACCCGACAGGACCTAAATTCACCCCTCCACTTT
NA,TRBJ1-6,TRBV20-1,many,CSARVGDITDYNSPLHF,TGCAGTGCTAGAGTAGGTGACATTACCGATTATAATTCACCCCTCCACTTT
TRBD2,TRBJ2-1,TRBV20-1,few,CSALNPRGGDEQFF,TGCAGTGCTTTAAACCCGCGGGGGGGTGATGAGCAGTTCTTC
NA,TRBJ2-1,TRBV19,many,CASSILLLPNEQFF,TGTGCCAGTAGTATACTGCTCTTACCCAATGAGCAGTTCTTC
NA,TRBJ1-3,TRBV7-9,NA,CASSSWGNTMYF,TGTGCCAGCAGCTCGTGGGGGAACACCATGTATTTT
NA,TRBJ1-1,TRBV20-1,NA,CSAETGRATEAFF,TGCAGTGCTGAGACGGGGCGGGCCACTGAAGCTTTCTTT
TRBD1,TRBJ1-2,TRBV12-3/TRBV12-4,few,CASSRREDRVMGGYTF,TGTGCCAGCAGTCGACGTGAGGACAGGGTGATGGGGGGCTACACCTTC
NA,TRBJ1-2,TRBV12-3/TRBV12-4,many,CASSFSEGGYTF,TGTGCCAGCAGTTTCTCCGAGGGTGGCTACACCTTC
TRBD1,TRBJ1-2,TRBV5-5,NA,CASSSQTGGNYGYTF,TGTGCCAGCAGCTCCCAAACAGGGGGGAACTATGGCTACACCTTC
NA,TRBJ2-1,TRBV10-3,many,CAIKANRGGNDEQFF,TGTGCCATCAAAGCGAACAGGGGAGGTAACGATGAGCAGTTCTTC
NA,TRBJ1-2,TRBV9,medium-sized,CASSVAGVGYGYTF,TGTGCCAGCAGCGTAGCGGGTGTCGGCTATGGCTACACCTTC
NA,TRBJ2-1,TRBV14,few,CASSQVRDHEQFF,TGTGCCAGCAGCCAAGTGAGGGACCATGAGCAGTTCTTC
NA,TRBJ2-5,TRBV7-2,few,CASSLGGGGQETQYF,TGTGCCAGCAGCTTAGGGGGAGGGGGGCAAGAGACCCAGTACTTC
TRBD1,TRBJ1-1,TRBV5-1,NA,CASSTSGGRTEAFF,TGCGCCAGCAGCACCTCAGGGGGCAGGACTGAAGCTTTCTTT
NA,TRBJ2-2,TRBV4-2,NA,CASSQESLATGELFF,TGTGCCAGCAGCCAAGAATCACTAGCTACCGGGGAGCTGTTTTTT
NA,TRBJ2-1,TRBV29-1,many,CSVGSEQFF,TGCAGCGTTGGCAGTGAGCAGTTCTTC
NA,TRBJ1-2,TRBV27,few,CASSPDLRGNQDGYTF,TGTGCCAGCAGTCCCGACCTTAGAGGAAACCAGGATGGCTACACCTTC
NA,TRBJ1-2,TRBV14,many,CASSQDLWGGGYTF,TGTGCCAGCAGCCAAGATCTGTGGGGAGGAGGCTACACCTTC
NA,TRBJ1-5,TRBV24-1,many,CATSAQGGNQPQHF,TGTGCCACCAGTGCCCAGGGCGGTAATCAGCCCCAGCATTTT
NA,TRBJ2-1,TRBV20-1,few,CSAKAASVTQQFF,TGCAGTGCGAAGGCGGCTAGCGTAACTCAGCAGTTCTTC
NA,TRBJ1-3,TRBV7-7,many,CASSLTLSGNTIYF,TGTGCTAGCAGCTTGACACTCTCTGGAAACACCATATATTTT
NA,TRBJ2-7,TRBV5-1,NA,CASSPLFGSDEQYF,TGCGCCAGCAGCCCGTTGTTTGGTTCGGACGAGCAGTACTTC
NA,TRBJ2-1,TRBV2,many,CASTQTGPEQFF,TGTGCCAGCACCCAGACAGGCCCTGAGCAGTTCTTC
NA,TRBJ1-2,TRBV20-1,many,CSAGFVGYTF,TGCAGTGCAGGGTTTGTTGGCTACACCTTC
TRBD2,TRBJ2-7,TRBV6-1,many,CASRLAGGSSYEQYF,TGTGCCAGCAGGTTAGCGGGAGGCTCCTCCTACGAGCAGTACTTC